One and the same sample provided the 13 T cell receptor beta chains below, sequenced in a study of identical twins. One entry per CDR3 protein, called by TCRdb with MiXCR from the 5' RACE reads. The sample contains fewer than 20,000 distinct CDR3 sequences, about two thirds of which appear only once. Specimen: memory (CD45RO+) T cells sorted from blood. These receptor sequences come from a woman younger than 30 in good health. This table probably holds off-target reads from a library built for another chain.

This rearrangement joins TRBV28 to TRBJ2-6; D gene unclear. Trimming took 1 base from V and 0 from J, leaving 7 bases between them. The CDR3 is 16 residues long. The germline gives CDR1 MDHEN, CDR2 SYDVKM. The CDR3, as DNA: TGTGCCAGCAGTTTATCTATCCCCTCTGGGGCCAACGTCCTGACTTTC. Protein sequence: CASSLSIPSGANVLTF.

DNA of the CDR3: TGTGCCAGCAGTTACCCCTTCACAAAAAATCAGCCCCAGCATTTT. Translating it yields CASSYPFTKNQPQHF. The chain has TRBV6-6 and TRBJ1-5; no definite D call. CDR1 and CDR2 from the germline V gene are MNHNY and SVGAGI (reference sequence). V lost 2 bases, J lost 4 bases, and 12 bases lay in between. The CDR3 totals 15 residues.

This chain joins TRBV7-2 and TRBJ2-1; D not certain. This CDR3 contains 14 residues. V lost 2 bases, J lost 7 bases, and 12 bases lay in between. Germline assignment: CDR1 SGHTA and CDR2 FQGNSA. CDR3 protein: CASSLLRQRNEQFF. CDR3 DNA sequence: TGTGCCAGCAGCTTACTACGACAAAGGAATGAGCAGTTCTTC.

The CDR3 is CASRLTHSSGTKTGGNTEAFF. In nucleotides, the CDR3 is TGTGCAAGTCGCTTAACCCACTCATCCGGGACAAAGACCGGGGGGAACACTGAAGCTTTCTTT. V gene TRBV12-2 combines with J gene TRBJ1-1; the D call of TRBD1 is as the table states it, not checked on the DNA. TRBV12-2 is a known pseudogene. The CDR3 is 21 residues long.

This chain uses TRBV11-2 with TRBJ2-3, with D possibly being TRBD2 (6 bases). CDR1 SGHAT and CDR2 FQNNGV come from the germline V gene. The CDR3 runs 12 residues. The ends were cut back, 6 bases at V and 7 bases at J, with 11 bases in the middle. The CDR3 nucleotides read TGTGCCAGCAGGGGGGACTTCAATACGCAGTATTTT. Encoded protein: CASRGDFNTQYF.

CDR3 nucleotides: TGTGCCGGTGGGGGAACAGGGACTGGTGAGCAGTTCTTC. It is translated as CAGGGTGTGEQFF. The chain couples TRBV12-3 or TRBV12-4 to TRBJ2-1; TRBD1 or TRBD2 may be the D gene (6 bases each). This CDR3 comprises 13 residues. Trimming removed 11 bases from V and 9 bases from J, with 20 bases in between.

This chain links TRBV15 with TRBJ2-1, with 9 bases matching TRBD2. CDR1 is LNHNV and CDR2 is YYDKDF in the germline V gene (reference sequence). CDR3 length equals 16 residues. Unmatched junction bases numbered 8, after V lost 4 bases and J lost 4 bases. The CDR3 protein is CATSTPLAGVYNEQFF. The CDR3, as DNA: TGTGCCACCAGCACCCCGTTAGCGGGAGTGTACAATGAGCAGTTCTTC.

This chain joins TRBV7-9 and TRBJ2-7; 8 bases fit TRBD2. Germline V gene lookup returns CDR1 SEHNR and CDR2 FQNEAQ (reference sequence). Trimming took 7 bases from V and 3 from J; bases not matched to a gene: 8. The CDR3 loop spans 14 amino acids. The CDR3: CASTKPGLDYEQYF. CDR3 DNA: TGTGCCAGCACCAAACCGGGACTAGACTACGAGCAGTACTTC.

CDR3 sequence (DNA): TGTGCCAGCAGCCATGGGGAGGGAGGAAACACCATATATTTT. Its translation is CASSHGEGGNTIYF. The rearrangement uses TRBV11-2 and TRBJ1-3; no definite D call. The germline V and J ends were trimmed by 5 bases and 4 bases, with 12 bases remaining between them. The CDR3 length is 14 residues. Germline assignment: CDR1 SGHAT and CDR2 FQNNGV. Drawing the rest from reference TRBV11-2 and TRBJ1-3, the complete variable domain is EAGVAQSPRYKIIEKRQSVAFWCNPISGHATLYWYQQILGQGPKLLIQFQNNGVVDDSQLPKDRFSAERLKGVDSTLKIQPAKLEDSAVYLCASSHGEGGNTIYFGEGSWLTVV.

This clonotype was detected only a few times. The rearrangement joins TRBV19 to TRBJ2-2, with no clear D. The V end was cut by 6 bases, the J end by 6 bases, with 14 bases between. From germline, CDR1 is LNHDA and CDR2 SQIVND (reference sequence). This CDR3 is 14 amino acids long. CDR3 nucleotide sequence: TGTGCCAGTAGCTCATCTATCGGTCCCGGGGAGCTGTTTTTT. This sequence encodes CASSSSIGPGELFF.

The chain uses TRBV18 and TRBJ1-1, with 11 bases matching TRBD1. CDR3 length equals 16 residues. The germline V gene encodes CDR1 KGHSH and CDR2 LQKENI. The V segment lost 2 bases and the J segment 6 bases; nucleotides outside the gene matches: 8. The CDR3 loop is CASSPGDRGRFAEAFF. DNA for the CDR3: TGTGCCAGCTCACCAGGGGACAGGGGGAGGTTTGCTGAAGCTTTCTTT.

DNA of the CDR3: TGTGCCAGCCCGCGGACTGCCCCCCACGAGCAGTACTTC. Its translation: CASPRTAPHEQYF. The chain is built from TRBV21-1 and TRBJ2-7; TRBD2 is the table's D call and was not checked against the DNA. TRBV21-1 is flagged as a pseudogene. CDR3 length equals 13 residues.

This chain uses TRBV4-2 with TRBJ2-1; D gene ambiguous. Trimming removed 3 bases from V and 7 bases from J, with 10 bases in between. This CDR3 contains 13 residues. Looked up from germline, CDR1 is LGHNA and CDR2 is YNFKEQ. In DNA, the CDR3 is TGTGCCAGCAGCCACCAGGACGGTAATGAGCAGTTCTTC. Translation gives CASSHQDGNEQFF.